This T cell receptor beta chain was identified in a study of T-cell memory formation after mild COVID-19. Study-wide context: TCR clusters were mostly confined to one donor each.

Overall study findings and caveats: What remained unconfirmed was the SARS-CoV-2 specificity of second-wave clones peaking on day 37. Mainly in CM and EM were contracting CD4+ clones; CD8+ were in EMRA.

From 5'RACE with constant-segment primers came TCR alpha and TCR beta cDNA libraries that carried sample barcodes and UMIs. Using its own MiXCR run on the 5' RACE reads, TCRdb lists one record per CDR3 protein. The sample contains about 560,000 distinct CDR3 sequences, about 20% of which appear only once. Germline-derived CDR1 and CDR2 are SGHAT and FQNNGV. J gave up 0 bases and V 10 bases, and 9 bases lay outside the gene matches. There are 15 residues in the CDR3. This clonotype was counted a few times. Antigen: not known. Sequencing used PBMCs or a T cell subset sorted from them (not recorded which). The receptor was derived from an adult woman who had mild COVID-19 (a few samples of this study predate the infection). Cell type and time point are not known. The chain joins TRBV11-2 to TRBJ2-1, with TRBD2 identical over 7 bases. The DNA for the CDR3 is TGTGCCATCCTCACAGCGGGGCTCTCCTACAATGAGCAGTTCTTC. Amino acids: CAILTAGLSYNEQFF.